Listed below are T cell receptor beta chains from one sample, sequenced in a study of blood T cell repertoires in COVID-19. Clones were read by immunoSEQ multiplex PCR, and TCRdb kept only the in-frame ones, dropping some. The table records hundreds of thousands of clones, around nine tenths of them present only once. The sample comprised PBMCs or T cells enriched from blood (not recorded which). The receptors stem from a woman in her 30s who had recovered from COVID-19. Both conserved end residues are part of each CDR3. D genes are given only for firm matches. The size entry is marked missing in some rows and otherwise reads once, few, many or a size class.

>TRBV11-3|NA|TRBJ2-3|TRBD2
CASSLDWAGGPADTQYF
TGTGCCAGCAGCTTAGATTGGGCGGGAGGGCCGGCAGATACGCAGTATTTT
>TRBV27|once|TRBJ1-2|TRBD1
CASSSQSLQGAFYTF
TGTGCCAGCAGTTCCCAATCGCTACAGGGGGCTTTCTACACCTTC
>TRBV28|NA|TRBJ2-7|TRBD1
CASSSGQEPYEQYF
TGTGCCAGCAGTTCGGGACAGGAACCCTACGAGCAGTACTTC
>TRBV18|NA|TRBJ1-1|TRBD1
CASSPGTDLEAFF
TGTGCCAGCTCACCCGGGACAGACCTTGAAGCTTTCTTT
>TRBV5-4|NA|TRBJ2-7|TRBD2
CASSSGGLAGGSTTYEQYF
TGTGCCAGCAGCTCGGGCGGACTAGCGGGAGGGTCTACGACCTACGAGCAGTACTTC
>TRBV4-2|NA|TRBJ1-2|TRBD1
CASSQVDRGSYGYTF
TGTGCCAGCAGCCAAGTCGACAGGGGGTCCTATGGCTACACCTTC
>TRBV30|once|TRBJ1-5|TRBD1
CAWSSGGLNSNQPQHF
TGTGCCTGGAGTTCAGGGGGTCTTAATAGCAATCAGCCCCAGCATTTT
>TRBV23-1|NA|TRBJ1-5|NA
CASSHPKGGPQPQHF
TGCGCCAGCAGTCACCCCAAAGGGGGTCCTCAGCCCCAGCATTTT
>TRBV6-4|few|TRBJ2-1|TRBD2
CASSDGLAGDNEQFF
TGTGCCAGCAGTGACGGACTAGCGGGAGACAATGAGCAGTTCTTC
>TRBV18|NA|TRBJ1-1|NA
CASSPSTNTEAFF
TGTGCCAGCTCACCATCCACTAACACTGAAGCTTTCTTT
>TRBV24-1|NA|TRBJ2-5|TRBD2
CATSGRGSPETQYF
TGTGCCACCAGTGGACGCGGGAGTCCAGAGACCCAGTACTTC
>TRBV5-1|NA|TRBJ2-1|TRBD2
CASSLEAGGPNEQFF
TGCGCCAGCAGCTTGGAGGCGGGAGGGCCCAATGAGCAGTTCTTC
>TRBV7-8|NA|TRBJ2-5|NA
CASSLGLGETQYF
TGTGCCAGCAGCTTAGGACTTGGGGAGACCCAGTACTTC
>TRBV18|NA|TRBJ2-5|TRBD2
CASSPNTLAGGPLETQYF
TGTGCCAGCTCACCCAATACTCTAGCGGGAGGGCCGTTGGAGACCCAGTACTTC
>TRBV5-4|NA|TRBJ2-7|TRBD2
CASSPGGGRSSYEQYF
TGTGCCAGCAGCCCCGGTGGCGGGAGGTCCTCCTACGAGCAGTACTTC
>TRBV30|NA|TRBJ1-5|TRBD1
CAWSAGGSQPQHF
TGTGCCTGGAGTGCAGGGGGCAGCCAGCCCCAGCATTTT
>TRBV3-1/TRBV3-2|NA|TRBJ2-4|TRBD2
CASSLGTSGSTDIQYF
TGTGCCAGCAGCCTTGGGACTAGCGGGAGTACGGACATTCAGTACTTC
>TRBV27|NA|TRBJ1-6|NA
CASSYQRGNSPLHF
TGTGCCAGCAGTTATCAGAGAGGTAATTCACCCCTCCACTTT
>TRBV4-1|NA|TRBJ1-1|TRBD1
CASNRGLLENTEAFF
TGCGCCAGCAACAGGGGGCTTCTGGAGAACACTGAAGCTTTCTTT
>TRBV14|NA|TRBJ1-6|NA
CASSQGENNSPLHF
TGTGCCAGCAGCCAAGGCGAGAATAATTCACCCCTCCACTTT
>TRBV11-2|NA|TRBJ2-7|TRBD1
CASSPGTGGTKRYEQYF
TGTGCCAGCAGCCCAGGGACAGGAGGCACCAAAAGGTACGAGCAGTACTTC
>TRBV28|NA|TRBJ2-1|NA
CASSLQGLPPNEQFF
TGTGCCAGCAGTTTACAGGGGTTACCCCCCAATGAGCAGTTCTTC
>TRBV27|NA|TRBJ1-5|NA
CASSSSGQPQHF
TGTGCCAGCAGTTCCTCGGGTCAGCCCCAGCATTTT
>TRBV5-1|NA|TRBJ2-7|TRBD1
CASSLGDRSYEQYF
TGCGCCAGCAGCTTGGGGGACAGATCCTACGAGCAGTACTTC
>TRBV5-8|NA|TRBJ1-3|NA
CASSRSGGGNTIYF
TGTGCCAGCAGCCGAAGCGGGGGTGGGAACACCATATATTTT
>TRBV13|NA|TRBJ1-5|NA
CASSLGVNQPQHF
TGTGCCAGCAGCTTGGGAGTCAATCAGCCCCAGCATTTT
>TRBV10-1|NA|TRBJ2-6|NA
CATFSSGANVLTF
TGCGCCACCTTTAGCTCTGGGGCCAACGTCCTGACTTTC
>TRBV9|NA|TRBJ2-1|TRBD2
CASSVDTSGPYNEQFF
TGTGCCAGCAGCGTAGATACTAGCGGGCCCTACAATGAGCAGTTCTTC
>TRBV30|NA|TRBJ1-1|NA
CAWSVERNTEAFF
TGTGCCTGGAGTGTAGAGAGGAACACTGAAGCTTTCTTT
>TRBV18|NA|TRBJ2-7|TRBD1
CASSPGPGRGEQYF
TGTGCCAGCTCTCCCGGACCGGGCAGGGGGGAGCAGTACTTC
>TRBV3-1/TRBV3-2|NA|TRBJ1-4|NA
CASSQGIWQGDEKLFF
TGTGCCAGCAGCCAGGGTATTTGGCAGGGTGATGAAAAACTGTTTTTT
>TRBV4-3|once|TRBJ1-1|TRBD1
CASSQGQGEGVAFF
TGCGCCAGCAGCCAAGGACAGGGAGAGGGGGTAGCTTTCTTT
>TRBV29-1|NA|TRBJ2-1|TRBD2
CSVGGLAGGQGEQFF
TGCAGCGTTGGGGGACTAGCGGGAGGGCAAGGTGAGCAGTTCTTC
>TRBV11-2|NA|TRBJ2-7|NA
CASSLDKSYEQYF
TGTGCCAGCAGCCTCGACAAGAGCTACGAGCAGTACTTC
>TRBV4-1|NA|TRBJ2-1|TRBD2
CASSHPQYRTSGSSNYNEQFF
TGCGCCAGCAGCCACCCCCAGTACAGGACTAGCGGCTCCTCTAACTACAATGAGCAGTTCTTC
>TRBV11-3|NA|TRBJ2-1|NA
CASSYDPRVDNEQFF
TGTGCCAGCAGCTACGACCCCCGGGTGGACAATGAGCAGTTCTTC
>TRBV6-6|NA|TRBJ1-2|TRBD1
CASNYERDRGPGYTF
TGTGCCAGCAATTATGAGAGGGACAGGGGGCCTGGCTACACCTTC
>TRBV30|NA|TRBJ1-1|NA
CAWKRQANTEAFF
TGTGCCTGGAAACGCCAGGCGAACACTGAAGCTTTCTTT
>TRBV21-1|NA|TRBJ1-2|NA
CASSENPSQGDGYTF
TGTGCCAGCAGCGAAAACCCCAGCCAGGGCGATGGCTACACCTTC
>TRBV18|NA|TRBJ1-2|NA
CASSPADSTYGYTF
TGTGCCAGCTCCCCGGCAGACTCAACCTATGGCTACACCTTC
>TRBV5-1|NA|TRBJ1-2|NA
CASSLVQGGDYGYTF
TGCGCCAGCAGCTTGGTCCAGGGTGGGGACTATGGCTACACCTTC
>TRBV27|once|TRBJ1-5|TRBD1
CASSQRGTGGNQPQHF
TGTGCCAGCAGTCAACGTGGGACAGGGGGCAATCAGCCCCAGCATTTT
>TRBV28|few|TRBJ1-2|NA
CASSPLAPYGYTF
TGTGCCAGCAGTCCTCTTGCGCCCTATGGCTACACCTTC
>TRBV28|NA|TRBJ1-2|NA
CASSLDSLGNGYTF
TGTGCCAGCAGTCTGGACTCACTCGGCAATGGCTACACCTTC
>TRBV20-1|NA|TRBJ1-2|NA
CSASRTDSYGYTF
TGCAGTGCTAGTCGGACAGACTCCTATGGCTACACCTTC
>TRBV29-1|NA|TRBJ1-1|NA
CSAREFVSEAFF
TGCAGCGCCCGAGAGTTTGTTTCTGAAGCTTTCTTT
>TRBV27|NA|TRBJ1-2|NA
CASSFLTSNYGYTF
TGTGCCAGCAGTTTTTTGACAAGTAACTATGGCTACACCTTC
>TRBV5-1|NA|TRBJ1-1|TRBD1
CASRRMALTHHTGGAKHTEAFF
TGCGCCAGCAGAAGGATGGCCCTCACCCACCATACAGGGGGCGCTAAGCACACTGAAGCTTTCTTT
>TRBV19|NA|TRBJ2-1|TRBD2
CASSTYGLAGDDEQFF
TGTGCCAGTAGTACCTACGGACTAGCGGGGGATGATGAGCAGTTCTTC
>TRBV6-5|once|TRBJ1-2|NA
CASSYAGQGYTF
TGTGCCAGCAGTTACGCGGGGCAAGGCTACACCTTC
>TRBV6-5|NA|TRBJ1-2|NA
CASSYSIGVANYGYTF
TGTGCCAGCAGTTACTCGATCGGGGTAGCTAACTATGGCTACACCTTC
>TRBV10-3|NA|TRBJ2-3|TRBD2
CAIKELAGGTDTQYF
TGTGCCATCAAGGAACTAGCGGGAGGCACAGATACGCAGTATTTT
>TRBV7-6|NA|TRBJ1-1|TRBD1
CASTVTGGQGDTEAFF
TGTGCCAGCACCGTGACGGGGGGACAGGGTGACACTGAAGCTTTCTTT
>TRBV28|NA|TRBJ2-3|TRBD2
CASSLRPGAGETDTQYF
TGTGCCAGCAGTTTACGCCCCGGAGCGGGAGAAACAGATACGCAGTATTTT
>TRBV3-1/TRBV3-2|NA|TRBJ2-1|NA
CASSQDLAYPYNEQFF
TGTGCCAGCAGCCAAGACCTAGCGTACCCCTACAATGAGCAGTTCTTC
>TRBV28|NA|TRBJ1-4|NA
CASNRELGIGEKLFF
TGTGCCAGCAACAGGGAATTGGGTATCGGTGAAAAACTGTTTTTT